The rows below give T cell receptor beta chains drawn from one sample of a study of blood T cell repertoires in COVID-19. Sequencing was performed with immunoSEQ multiplex PCR; in TCRdb, only in-frame clones are kept and a portion is missing. This table holds roughly 170,000 clones, more than 65% found once. The sequencing sample was made of PBMCs or T cells enriched from blood (not recorded which). The receptors were sampled from a man between 60 and 75 years old who had recovered from COVID-19. Both conserved end residues are part of each CDR3. D genes are given only for firm matches. A clone size is listed for some rows: how often the clone was seen (once, few, many), or a class if it is expanded.

>TRBJ1-5|-|TRBV7-2|-
CASSPQGGSNQPQHF
TGTGCCAGCAGCCCCCAAGGAGGTAGCAATCAGCCCCAGCATTTT
>TRBJ1-4|-|TRBV28|-
CASSPGGDEKLFF
TGTGCCAGCAGCCCGGGGGGGGACGAAAAACTGTTTTTT
>TRBJ1-5|-|TRBV27|-
CASSPGGEYQPQHF
TGTGCCAGCAGCCCGGGAGGGGAATACCAGCCCCAGCATTTT
>TRBJ2-4|-|TRBV6-5|TRBD2
CASSLPMVSSGHIQYF
TGTGCCAGCAGTTTACCTATGGTGTCTAGCGGGCACATTCAGTACTTC
>TRBJ2-1|few|TRBV9|TRBD1
CASSPGTGGVSYEQFF
TGTGCCAGCAGCCCAGGGACAGGGGGCGTTTCCTATGAGCAGTTCTTC
>TRBJ2-3|-|TRBV3-1/TRBV3-2|-
CASSSRRGGLDTQYF
TGTGCCAGCAGCTCTAGGAGGGGGGGCCTGGATACGCAGTATTTT
>TRBJ2-2|-|TRBV10-1|-
CARPRQRTGELFF
TGCGCCAGACCGCGGCAGAGGACCGGGGAGCTGTTTTTT
>TRBJ2-3|-|TRBV19|TRBD2
CASSLIGTSSRMGTDTQYF
TGTGCCAGTAGTCTTATTGGGACTAGCAGCCGGATGGGCACAGATACGCAGTATTTT
>TRBJ1-1|-|TRBV5-6|TRBD1
CASSVDRVTEAFF
TGTGCCAGCAGCGTCGACAGGGTAACTGAAGCTTTCTTT
>TRBJ1-1|-|TRBV7-9|-
CASSLYSNTEAFF
TGTGCCAGCAGCTTATATTCCAACACTGAAGCTTTCTTT
>TRBJ1-3|once|TRBV3-1/TRBV3-2|-
CASSQGRGSGNTIYF
TGTGCCAGCAGCCAAGGGAGGGGTTCTGGAAACACCATATATTTT
>TRBJ2-3|-|TRBV5-4|TRBD2
CASSTTGTSGSYF
TGTGCCAGCAGTACGACCGGGACTAGCGGTTCGTATTTT
>TRBJ2-5|-|TRBV27|TRBD1
CASSPERDRGGETQYF
TGTGCCAGCAGTCCGGAACGGGACAGGGGGGGGGAGACCCAGTACTTC
>TRBJ2-3|-|TRBV3-1/TRBV3-2|-
CASSGRLEADTQYF
TGTGCCAGCAGCGGTCGTCTAGAGGCAGATACGCAGTATTTT
>TRBJ2-7|-|TRBV5-4|-
CASSFPPYEQYF
TGTGCCAGCAGCTTCCCTCCCTACGAGCAGTACTTC
>TRBJ1-3|-|TRBV6-5|-
CASSYRGTGNTIYF
TGTGCCAGCAGTTACAGAGGTACTGGAAACACCATATATTTT
>TRBJ2-7|-|TRBV23-1|-
CASSQRQGAGNEQYF
TGCGCCAGCAGTCAAAGACAGGGAGCGGGCAACGAGCAGTACTTC
>TRBJ1-2|-|TRBV28|TRBD1
CASSALLRDRDNYGYTF
TGTGCCAGCAGTGCCCTCCTCCGGGACAGGGATAACTATGGCTACACCTTC
>TRBJ2-4|few|TRBV27|-
CASGLGQNIQYF
TGTGCCAGCGGGCTGGGGCAAAACATTCAGTACTTC
>TRBJ1-2|-|TRBV5-3|TRBD1
CARSLARDRVNYGYTF
TGTGCCAGAAGCTTGGCCCGGGACAGAGTTAACTATGGCTACACCTTC
>TRBJ1-5|-|TRBV3-1/TRBV3-2|TRBD1
CASSRTGVGGQPQHF
TGTGCCAGCAGCCGGACAGGGGTTGGTGGTCAGCCCCAGCATTTT
>TRBJ2-3|-|TRBV5-1|TRBD1
CASSQYSPGQGGDTQYF
TGCGCCAGCAGCCAATATTCGCCGGGACAGGGGGGAGATACGCAGTATTTT
>TRBJ2-7|-|TRBV2|-
CASNQAQDEQYF
TGTGCCAGCAACCAGGCCCAGGACGAGCAGTACTTC
>TRBJ1-6|-|TRBV5-5|-
CASSQQGEVSPLHF
TGTGCCAGCAGCCAACAGGGCGAGGTTTCACCCCTCCACTTT
>TRBJ2-1|-|TRBV14|-
CASSHGEWGLAVYNEQFF
TGTGCCAGCAGCCATGGGGAGTGGGGGTTAGCGGTCTACAATGAGCAGTTCTTC
>TRBJ2-7|-|TRBV5-1|-
CASSLETGARYEQYF
TGCGCCAGCAGCTTGGAGACAGGCGCCCGCTACGAGCAGTACTTC
>TRBJ2-1|-|TRBV19|TRBD2
CASSISGSSYNEQFF
TGTGCCAGTAGTATAAGCGGGAGCTCCTACAATGAGCAGTTCTTC
>TRBJ1-5|many|TRBV9|-
CASSAYSQGQPQHF
TGTGCCAGCAGCGCTTACTCACAGGGTCAGCCCCAGCATTTT
>TRBJ2-7|-|TRBV29-1|-
CSVIGQLYEQYF
TGCAGCGTGATAGGACAGCTCTACGAGCAGTACTTC
>TRBJ1-1|-|TRBV14|-
CASSFSGITEAFF
TGTGCCAGCAGCTTCTCAGGGATTACTGAAGCTTTCTTT
>TRBJ1-2|-|TRBV27|-
CASSRGSGYTF
TGTGCCAGCAGTAGGGGGTCTGGCTACACCTTC
>TRBJ2-3|once|TRBV11-3|TRBD1
CASSPGQGTDTQYF
TGTGCCAGCAGCCCAGGACAGGGCACAGATACGCAGTATTTT
>TRBJ1-4|few|TRBV21-1|-
CASSYLHRDSATNEKLFF
TGTGCCAGCAGCTACTTACACCGGGACAGTGCAACTAATGAAAAACTGTTTTTT
>TRBJ1-4|-|TRBV29-1|TRBD1
CSVTRGVATNEKLFF
TGCAGCGTGACCAGGGGGGTTGCAACTAATGAAAAACTGTTTTTT
>TRBJ2-7|-|TRBV28|TRBD2
CASSLLTSGRPPYEQYF
TGTGCCAGCAGCCTTCTCACTAGCGGGAGACCCCCCTACGAGCAGTACTTC
>TRBJ1-1|few|TRBV15|TRBD1
CATSRKGTGNTEAFF
TGTGCCACCAGCAGAAAAGGGACAGGGAACACTGAAGCTTTCTTT
>TRBJ2-1|-|TRBV6-2/TRBV6-3|-
CASSFDSYNEQFF
TGTGCCAGCAGTTTCGACAGCTACAATGAGCAGTTCTTC
>TRBJ2-2|-|TRBV18|-
CASSPESGINTGELFF
TGTGCCAGCTCACCAGAGTCCGGGATCAACACCGGGGAGCTGTTTTTT
>TRBJ2-7|few|TRBV11-2|-
CASSLDDFAYEQYF
TGTGCCAGCAGCTTAGACGACTTCGCCTACGAGCAGTACTTC
>TRBJ1-4|once|TRBV7-2|TRBD1
CASSGRTGGEKLFF
TGTGCCAGCAGCGGCCGGACAGGGGGTGAAAAACTGTTTTTT
>TRBJ1-1|-|TRBV28|TRBD1
CASSHFRDRGVNTEAFF
TGTGCCAGCAGTCACTTCCGGGACAGGGGGGTGAACACTGAAGCTTTCTTT
>TRBJ1-2|-|TRBV4-2|-
CASSQETGAYGYTF
TGTGCCAGCAGCCAAGAGACAGGAGCCTATGGCTACACCTTC
>TRBJ2-5|-|TRBV20-1|-
CSASQVVQETQYF
TGCAGTGCTAGTCAGGTGGTCCAAGAGACCCAGTACTTC
>TRBJ2-2|-|TRBV7-3|-
CASSLTGEGLDVGELFF
TGTGCCAGCAGCTTAACGGGCGAGGGCCTCGATGTAGGGGAGCTGTTTTTT
>TRBJ2-7|-|TRBV5-6|-
CASSREGYEQYF
TGTGCCAGCAGCCGCGAGGGCTACGAGCAGTACTTC
>TRBJ2-7|-|TRBV7-9|-
CASSSPGGAISGEQYF
TGTGCCAGCAGCTCCCCTGGGGGGGCAATCTCTGGCGAGCAGTACTTC
>TRBJ1-5|-|TRBV19|-
CASSVPGGSGNQPQHF
TGTGCCAGTAGTGTCCCCGGCGGGTCGGGCAATCAGCCCCAGCATTTT
>TRBJ2-5|-|TRBV7-9|-
CASSLLVGVKETQYF
TGTGCCAGCAGCCTCCTGGTAGGGGTAAAAGAGACCCAGTACTTC
>TRBJ2-1|-|TRBV9|-
CASSVVGSGSYNEQFF
TGTGCCAGCAGCGTAGTGGGTAGCGGTTCCTACAATGAGCAGTTCTTC
>TRBJ2-5|-|TRBV5-4|-
CASSPPTGRGETQYF
TGTGCCAGCAGCCCCCCGACAGGGCGGGGAGAGACCCAGTACTTC